What follows are 30 T cell receptor beta chains derived from one specimen sequenced in a study of T cell responses to AZD1222 COVID-19 vaccine. Measured with immunoSEQ multiplex PCR; TCRdb has only the in-frame clones, and not every one. The sample lists 68,000 or so clones, 88% occurring once. The material was peripheral blood, obtained on day 0 of AZD1222 vaccination. Receptors were obtained from an adult in good health.

The chain carries TRBV7-9 and TRBJ1-2; D unresolved. Germline V gives CDR1 SEHNR, CDR2 FQNEAQ (reference sequence). CDR3 length: 14 residues. Trimming pared 1 base from V and 4 bases from J, leaving 10 bases between. The CDR3 spells CASSLEVASYGYTF. The CDR3 region has the DNA TGTGCCAGCAGCTTAGAAGTTGCCAGCTATGGCTACACCTTC.

The genes are TRBV7-9 and TRBJ1-1, with unresolved D. Germline CDR1 reads SEHNR; CDR2 reads FQNEAQ (reference sequence). CDR3 length: 15 amino acids. V lost 0 bases to trimming and J lost 3 bases, with 11 bases between them. The CDR3 sequence: CASSLAHAGDTEAFF. The CDR3 bases are TGTGCCAGCAGCTTAGCGCACGCGGGTGACACTGAAGCTTTCTTT.

This clone was seen a single time. V is TRBV6-2 or TRBV6-3 and J is TRBJ1-4, with D tentatively TRBD1 (5 bases). Trimming took off 5 bases at V and 5 bases at J, with 15 bases between the two ends. Germline loops: CDR1 MNHEY, CDR2 SVGEGT. This CDR3 has 15 amino acids. CDR3 sequence: CASSDGTGGNEKLFF. The DNA of the CDR3 is TGTGCCAGCAGTGACGGGACGGGGGGAAATGAAAAACTGTTTTTT.

The CDR3 here is CASSFRSGRESYNEQFF. In DNA, the CDR3 is TGCGCCAGCAGCTTTCGGAGCGGGAGAGAATCCTACAATGAGCAGTTCTTC. The gene calls are TRBV5-1 and TRBJ2-1; 8 bases map to TRBD2. The CDR3 is 17 residues long. Germline CDR1 is SGHRS and CDR2 is YFSETQ. J lost 1 base, V lost 2 bases, and 8 bases had no gene match. The full variable domain, with the rest looked up from reference TRBV5-1 and TRBJ2-1, is KAGVTQTPRYLIKTRGQQVTLSCSPISGHRSVSWYQQTPGQGLQFLFEYFSETQRNKGNFPGRFSGRQFSNSRSEMNVSTLELGDSALYLCASSFRSGRESYNEQFFGPGTRLTVL.

The CDR3 nucleotides are TGTGCCAGCAGCTTATCGGGGTCATTTTACGAGCAGTACTTC. Translated, it gives CASSLSGSFYEQYF. J is TRBJ2-7 and V is TRBV13, with D perhaps TRBD2 (5 bases). This CDR3 comprises 14 residues. The V end was cut by 2 bases, the J end by 4 bases, with 12 bases between. CDR1 PRHDT and CDR2 FYEKMQ come from the germline V gene (reference sequence).

In its sample, this clone was seen once. The chain has TRBV6-5 and TRBJ2-1; D is perhaps TRBD1 (6 bases). The CDR3 contains 12 residues. Germline V CDR1 and CDR2: MNHEY, SVGAGI. V gave up 10 bases and J gave up 6 bases, with 13 bases separating them. CDR3: CATKTGLNEQFF. The DNA for the CDR3 is TGTGCCACCAAAACAGGGCTCAATGAGCAGTTCTTC.

The chain joins TRBV2 to TRBJ2-7, with 11 bases matching TRBD2. Germline V gene lookup returns CDR1 SNHLY and CDR2 FYNNEI. Trimming at V came to 7 bases and at J to 4 bases, leaving 6 bases not matched to a gene. The CDR3 loop spans 14 amino acids. CDR3 bases: TGTGCCAGCACTACTAGCGGGAGTTGGTACGAGCAGTACTTC. Its translation: CASTTSGSWYEQYF. Supplemented by reference TRBV2 and TRBJ2-7, the full variable domain reads EPEVTQTPSHQVTQMGQEVILRCVPISNHLYFYWYRQILGQKVEFLVSFYNNEISEKSEIFDDQFSVERPDGSNFTLKIRSTKLEDSAMYFCASTTSGSWYEQYFGPGTRLTVT.

CDR3 coding DNA: TGTGCCAGCAGCTTGGGGGGGATTGGGGAGACCCAGTACTTC. Protein product: CASSLGGIGETQYF. The V gene is TRBV5-4, the J gene TRBJ2-5, with D perhaps given as TRBD1 or TRBD2 (5 bases each). The V gene's germline CDR1 is SGHNT and CDR2 YYREEE (reference sequence). The V gene lost 0 bases and the J gene lost 5 bases, with 11 bases spanning the gap. The CDR3 loop spans 14 amino acids.

This chain uses TRBV10-3 with TRBJ2-5; the match to TRBD1 covers 7 bases. CDR3 length: 13 amino acids. V shed 5 bases and J 4 bases; nucleotides not matched to a gene: 4. Germline V lookup: CDR1 ENHRY, CDR2 SYGVKD. The CDR3 sequence: CAISQGVPETQYF. As DNA, the CDR3 is TGTGCCATCAGTCAGGGGGTCCCAGAGACCCAGTACTTC.

This rearrangement joins TRBV6-2 or TRBV6-3 to TRBJ1-1; D ambiguous. Trimming pared 5 bases from V and 6 bases from J, leaving 19 bases between. CDR1 is MNHEY, CDR2 SVGEGT, per germline. The CDR3 sequence is 15 residues long. The CDR3 DNA reads TGTGCCAGCAGTCCCTTAACCCCGTCGGGAGCTGAAGCTTTCTTT. Translated, it gives CASSPLTPSGAEAFF.

This chain connects TRBV4-1 to TRBJ2-7; 12 nucleotides line up with TRBD2. Germline CDR1 is MGHRA and CDR2 is YSYEKL. After removal of 6 bases from V and 3 bases from J, the junction contained 6 bases not matched to a gene. The CDR3 extends over 15 amino acids. The CDR3 loop is CASSFRTSGNYEQYF. As DNA, the CDR3 is TGCGCCAGCAGTTTCCGGACTAGCGGGAACTACGAGCAGTACTTC.

The chain combines TRBV5-1 with TRBJ2-7; 12 bases match TRBD2. This CDR3 is built from 19 residues. V shed 1 base, J shed 2 bases, and the junction held 13 bases outside the gene matches. CDR1 SGHRS and CDR2 YFSETQ come from the germline V gene. The CDR3 loop is CASSLIPTSGRRTPYEQYF. CDR3 in DNA: TGCGCCAGCAGCTTGATCCCGACTAGCGGGAGAAGGACCCCCTACGAGCAGTACTTC. Together with reference TRBV5-1 and TRBJ2-7, the CDR3 gives the full variable domain: KAGVTQTPRYLIKTRGQQVTLSCSPISGHRSVSWYQQTPGQGLQFLFEYFSETQRNKGNFPGRFSGRQFSNSRSEMNVSTLELGDSALYLCASSLIPTSGRRTPYEQYFGPGTRLTVT.

The chain uses TRBV10-1 and TRBJ2-1; TRBD2 aligns across 12 bases. Germline CDR1 is WNHNN and CDR2 is SYGVQD (reference sequence). J lost 5 bases, V lost 2 bases, and 7 bases had no gene match. This CDR3 is built from 17 residues. As DNA, the CDR3 is TGCGCCAGCAGTGAGGTTCTAGGACTAGCGGGGCACAATGAGCAGTTCTTC. This gives the protein CASSEVLGLAGHNEQFF.

To note about this clone: This same CDR3 is encoded by further DNA sequences in the sample. The rearrangement uses TRBV9 and TRBJ1-1; D is ambiguous. CDR1 and CDR2 (germline): SGDLS, YYNGEE. The CDR3 is 14 amino acids. Trimming stripped 0 bases from V and 1 base from J, with 7 bases between. The CDR3 loop reads CASSVVVGNTEAFF. In DNA, the CDR3 is TGTGCCAGCAGCGTAGTAGTGGGGAACACTGAAGCTTTCTTT.

The chain carries TRBV18 and TRBJ2-5; the D is unclear. Between the trimmed V and J ends, which lost 0 bases and 1 base, there was a span of 6 bases. The CDR3 is 14 amino acids. Germline V gene lookup returns CDR1 KGHSH and CDR2 LQKENI. Written as DNA, the CDR3 is TGTGCCAGCTCACCACCGCAGCCCCAAGAGACCCAGTACTTC. It yields the protein CASSPPQPQETQYF.

The chain has TRBV2 and TRBJ2-7; 11 nucleotides match TRBD2. The CDR3 has 14 amino acids. Unmatched junction bases numbered 0, after V lost 4 bases and J lost 1 base. Looked up from germline, CDR1 is SNHLY and CDR2 is FYNNEI. CDR3 nucleotide sequence: TGTGCCAGCAGTGGACTAGCGGGATCCTACGAGCAGTACTTC. This sequence encodes CASSGLAGSYEQYF. The variable domain in full, with the rest retrieved from reference TRBV2 and TRBJ2-7, is EPEVTQTPSHQVTQMGQEVILRCVPISNHLYFYWYRQILGQKVEFLVSFYNNEISEKSEIFDDQFSVERPDGSNFTLKIRSTKLEDSAMYFCASSGLAGSYEQYFGPGTRLTVT.

The rearrangement links TRBV19 to TRBJ1-1, with TRBD1 as a possible D gene (5 bases). CDR1 and CDR2 from the germline V gene are LNHDA and SQIVND (reference sequence). This CDR3 spans 16 amino acids. V was pared by 5 bases and J by 0 bases, with 16 bases between. For the CDR3, the DNA is TGTGCCAGTAGTCCCATAGGGCGGGGCATGAACACTGAAGCTTTCTTT. Translation: CASSPIGRGMNTEAFF. The complete variable domain, with remaining parts taken from reference TRBV19 and TRBJ1-1, reads DGGITQSPKYLFRKEGQNVTLSCEQNLNHDAMYWYRQDPGQGLRLIYYSQIVNDFQKGDIAEGYSVSREKKESFPLTVTSAQKNPTAFYLCASSPIGRGMNTEAFFGQGTRLTVV.

The chain joins TRBV6-2 or TRBV6-3 to TRBJ1-1; 7 bases line up with TRBD1. Germline loops: CDR1 MNHEY, CDR2 SVGEGT. The CDR3 is made up of 16 amino acids. With 2 bases clipped from V and 5 bases from J, the junction kept 11 bases outside the gene matches. CDR3 coding DNA: TGTGCCAGCAGTTACCAGTATGGAGGGGGCCGGACTGAAGCTTTCTTT. This codes for CASSYQYGGGRTEAFF.

This chain connects TRBV15 to TRBJ2-1; D not resolved. Germline assignment: CDR1 LNHNV and CDR2 YYDKDF (reference sequence). Between the trimmed V and J ends, which lost 8 bases and 0 bases, there was a span of 8 bases. The CDR3 is 13 residues long. CDR3 coding DNA: TGTGCCACCGCCTTTCTCTCCTACAATGAGCAGTTCTTC. Amino acid sequence: CATAFLSYNEQFF.

The chain carries TRBV6-5 and TRBJ1-5, with 7 bases matching TRBD1. The trim removed 6 bases at V and 0 bases at J, leaving 5 bases unmatched. Germline V CDR1 and CDR2: MNHEY, SVGAGI. This CDR3 region has 15 residues. DNA for the CDR3: TGTGCCAGCAGCGCGACAGGGTATAGCAATCAGCCCCAGCATTTT. It translates to CASSATGYSNQPQHF.

The chain employs TRBV6-5 and TRBJ2-7; D tentatively reads TRBD1 or TRBD2 (5 bases each). The CDR3 totals 14 residues. The V end lost 8 bases, the J end lost 5 bases, and 19 bases lay between the germline ends. Germline loops: CDR1 MNHEY, CDR2 SVGAGI. The CDR3, as DNA: TGTGCCAGCCGAGGGGTCGCTCGTGGGCACGAGCAGTACTTC. It is translated as CASRGVARGHEQYF.

This chain connects TRBV2 to TRBJ2-1; TRBD2 aligns across 11 bases. The CDR3 has 15 amino acids. Germline assignment: CDR1 SNHLY and CDR2 FYNNEI. Trimming cost V 7 bases and J 6 bases; bases outside gene matches: 8. CDR3 sequence reads: CASTQLAGVANEQFF. The CDR3 coding sequence is TGTGCCAGCACTCAACTAGCGGGAGTCGCCAATGAGCAGTTCTTC.

This clone was seen a few times. CDR3 coding DNA: TGTGCCAGCAGTTACGAAACAGGCTCCTACGAGCAGTACTTC. Translating gives CASSYETGSYEQYF. This chain connects TRBV6-2 or TRBV6-3 to TRBJ2-7; possible D gene TRBD1, 5 bases. The CDR3 contains 14 residues. The V and J ends lost 2 bases and 0 bases respectively, with 8 bases between them. Germline V gene lookup returns CDR1 MNHEY and CDR2 SVGEGT.

The rearrangement uses TRBV18 and TRBJ2-1; the D gene is possibly TRBD2 (5 bases). Deletions cut 5 bases from V and 5 bases from J, with 16 bases between. CDR1 KGHSH and CDR2 LQKENI come from the germline V gene. The CDR3 is 15 amino acids. The CDR3 reads CASSVAHGVHNEQFF. CDR3 nucleotides: TGTGCCAGCTCAGTCGCTCACGGGGTCCACAATGAGCAGTTCTTC.

The chain links TRBV5-1 to TRBJ2-7; 14 bases are a match to TRBD2. Germline CDR1 and CDR2: SGHRS and YFSETQ. The CDR3 sequence is 17 residues long. Trimming at V came to 6 bases and at J to 7 bases, leaving 15 bases not matched to a gene. The CDR3 DNA sequence: TGCGCCAGCAAAAGGACTAGCGGGAGGATTATGTCTGGGGAGCAGTACTTC. Protein: CASKRTSGRIMSGEQYF.

The V and J genes are TRBV2 and TRBJ1-3; D is unclear. V was clipped by 7 bases and J by 0 bases, with 10 bases between them. Per the germline V gene, CDR1 is SNHLY and CDR2 is FYNNEI. The CDR3 is 14 residues long. CDR3 nucleotide sequence: TGTGCCAGCAACAAGGCGGTCTCTGGAAACACCATATATTTT. Its protein is CASNKAVSGNTIYF. Drawing the rest from reference TRBV2 and TRBJ1-3, the complete variable domain is EPEVTQTPSHQVTQMGQEVILRCVPISNHLYFYWYRQILGQKVEFLVSFYNNEISEKSEIFDDQFSVERPDGSNFTLKIRSTKLEDSAMYFCASNKAVSGNTIYFGEGSWLTVV.

The gene calls are TRBV18 and TRBJ2-7, with 7 bases identical to TRBD2. V dropped 2 bases and J dropped 4; count of bases not matched to a gene: 5. This CDR3 region has 14 residues. Per the germline V gene, CDR1 is KGHSH and CDR2 is LQKENI. CDR3 region: CASSPSAGAYEQYF. As DNA, the CDR3 is TGTGCCAGCTCACCATCGGCGGGAGCATACGAGCAGTACTTC. The complete variable domain, with remaining parts taken from reference TRBV18 and TRBJ2-7, reads NAGVMQNPRHLVRRRGQEARLRCSPMKGHSHVYWYRQLPEEGLKFMVYLQKENIIDESGMPKERFSAEFPKEGPSILRIQQVVRGDSAAYFCASSPSAGAYEQYFGPGTRLTVT.

The chain recombines TRBV30 with TRBJ2-2; D is tentatively TRBD1 or TRBD2 (5 bases each). Germline CDR1 is GTSNPN and CDR2 is SVGIG (reference sequence). Trimming took 3 bases from V and 2 from J, leaving 7 bases between them. CDR3 length equals 13 residues. The chain's CDR3 is CAWSGTNTGELFF. Written as DNA, the CDR3 is TGTGCCTGGAGCGGGACCAACACCGGGGAGCTGTTTTTT.

The rearrangement uses TRBV9 and TRBJ2-7; D unclear. The CDR3 covers 13 residues. Germline values: CDR1 SGDLS, CDR2 YYNGEE. With 0 bases removed from V and 3 bases from J, the gap between germline ends came to 7 bases. The CDR3 bases are TGTGCCAGCAGCGTAGGGACCTACTACGAGCAGTACTTC. This translates into CASSVGTYYEQYF.

DNA of the CDR3: TGTGCCAGCAGCTTGGTCGGGACAACCCATGAAGCTTTCTTT. As protein: CASSLVGTTHEAFF. The chain couples TRBV5-4 to TRBJ1-1, with a tentative D call TRBD1 (6 bases). Trimming removed 0 bases at V and 7 bases at J, with 13 bases between. The length of the CDR3 is 14 residues. Germline V CDR1 and CDR2: SGHNT, YYREEE (reference sequence).